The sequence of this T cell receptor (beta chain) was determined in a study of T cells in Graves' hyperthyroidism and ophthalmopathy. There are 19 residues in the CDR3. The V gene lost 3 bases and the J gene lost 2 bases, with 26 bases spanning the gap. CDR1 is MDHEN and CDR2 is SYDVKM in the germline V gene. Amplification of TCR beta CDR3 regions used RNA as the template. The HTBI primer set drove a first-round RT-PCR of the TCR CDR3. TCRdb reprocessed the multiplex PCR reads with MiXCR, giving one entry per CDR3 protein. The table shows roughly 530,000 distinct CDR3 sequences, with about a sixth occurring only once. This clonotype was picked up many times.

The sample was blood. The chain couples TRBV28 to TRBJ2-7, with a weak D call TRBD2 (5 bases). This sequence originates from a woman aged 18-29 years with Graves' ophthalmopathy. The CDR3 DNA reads TGTGCCAGCAGTTTTTTATGGGGTGAGGTTAGGGAGAGCACCTACGAGCAGTACTTC. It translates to CASSFLWGEVRESTYEQYF.